This is a list of T cell receptor beta chains from one sample in a study of CD8+ T cells in alopecia areata. Sequencing used immunoSEQ multiplex PCR; TCRdb keeps in-frame clones, though not all of them. The sample records roughly 280,000 clones, over 45% being singletons. This specimen consisted of CD4+ T cells sorted from blood, obtained around week 54, from a patient treated with tofacitinib. These receptors all come from a human donor with alopecia areata. Each CDR3 is given without its conserved first and last residue. The listing skips clone size in some rows; elsewhere it reads once, few, many or a size class.

>TRBJ1-4|TRBV5-6|few
ASSFDRDRGDEKLF
>TRBJ1-4|TRBV30|.
AWSTKSQGKLF
>TRBJ2-5|TRBV5-1|few
ASSFGAGETQY
>TRBJ2-7|TRBV30|.
AWKEKDSYYEQY
>TRBJ1-1|TRBV7-2|.
ASSIDGYEAF
>TRBJ2-5|TRBV7-8|.
ASSFLDQETQY
>TRBJ2-3|TRBV7-2|few
ASSLATSPPDTQY
>TRBJ1-5|TRBV30|.
AWSMAPAQPQH
>TRBJ2-1|TRBV11-2|.
ASSKGYNEQF
>TRBJ1-3|TRBV9|few
ASSVRGNENTIY
>TRBJ1-2|TRBV5-1|.
ASSTNRDYGYT
>TRBJ1-6|TRBV10-2|.
ASSIRQADSPLH
>TRBJ1-4|TRBV29-1|.
SAEVGNEKLF
>TRBJ2-2|TRBV5-6|many
ASSLLNTGELF
>TRBJ2-7|TRBV2|few
ASRGTGGVEGSHEQY
>TRBJ2-5|TRBV29-1|.
SVRQGAETQY
>TRBJ2-6|TRBV30|.
AWTHRVSGANVLT
>TRBJ1-5|TRBV27|.
ASSPRGRDRDVTQPQH
>TRBJ2-1|TRBV7-9|.
ASSPFRTSGSEQF
>TRBJ1-6|TRBV30|.
ALDLIGGNSPLH
>TRBJ1-5|TRBV30|once
AWSAGNQPQH
>TRBJ2-1|TRBV6-6|few
ASSKEQVSYNEQF